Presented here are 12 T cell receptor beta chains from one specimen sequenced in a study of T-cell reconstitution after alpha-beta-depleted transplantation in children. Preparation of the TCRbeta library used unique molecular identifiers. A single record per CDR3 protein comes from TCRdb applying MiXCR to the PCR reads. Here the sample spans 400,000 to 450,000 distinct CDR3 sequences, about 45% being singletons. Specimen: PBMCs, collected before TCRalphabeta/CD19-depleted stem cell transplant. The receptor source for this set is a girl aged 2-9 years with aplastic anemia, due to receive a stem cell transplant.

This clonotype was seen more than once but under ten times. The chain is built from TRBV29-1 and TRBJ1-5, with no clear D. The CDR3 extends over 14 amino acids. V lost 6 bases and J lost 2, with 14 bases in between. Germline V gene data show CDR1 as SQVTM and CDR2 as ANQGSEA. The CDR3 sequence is CSVVDGGGNQPQHF. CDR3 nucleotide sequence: TGCAGCGTCGTAGACGGTGGGGGCAATCAGCCCCAGCATTTT.

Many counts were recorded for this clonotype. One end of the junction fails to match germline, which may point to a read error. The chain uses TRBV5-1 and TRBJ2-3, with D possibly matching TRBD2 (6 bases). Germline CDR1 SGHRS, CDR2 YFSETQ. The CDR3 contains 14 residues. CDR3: CASSLAGRGDTQYF. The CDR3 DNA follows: TGTGCCAGCAGCTTAGCCGGGAGAGGAGATACGCAGTATTTT.

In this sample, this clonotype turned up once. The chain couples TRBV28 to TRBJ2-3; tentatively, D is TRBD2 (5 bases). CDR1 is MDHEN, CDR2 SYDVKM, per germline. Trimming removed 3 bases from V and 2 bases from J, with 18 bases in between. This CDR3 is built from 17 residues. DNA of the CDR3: TGTGCCAGCAGTTTTTTATACGGAGGTTCAAACACAGATACGCAGTATTTT. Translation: CASSFLYGGSNTDTQYF.

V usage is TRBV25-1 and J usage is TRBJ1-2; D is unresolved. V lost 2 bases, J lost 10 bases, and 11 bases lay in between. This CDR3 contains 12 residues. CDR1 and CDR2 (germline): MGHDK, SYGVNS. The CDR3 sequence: CASSERAGPYTF. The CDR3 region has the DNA TGTGCCAGCAGTGAACGGGCAGGCCCCTACACCTTC.

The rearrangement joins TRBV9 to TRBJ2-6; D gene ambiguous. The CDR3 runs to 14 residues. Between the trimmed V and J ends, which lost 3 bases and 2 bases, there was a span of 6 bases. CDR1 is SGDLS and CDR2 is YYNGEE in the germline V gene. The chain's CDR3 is CASSAQAGANVLTF. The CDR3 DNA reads TGTGCCAGCAGCGCCCAAGCTGGGGCCAACGTCCTGACTTTC.

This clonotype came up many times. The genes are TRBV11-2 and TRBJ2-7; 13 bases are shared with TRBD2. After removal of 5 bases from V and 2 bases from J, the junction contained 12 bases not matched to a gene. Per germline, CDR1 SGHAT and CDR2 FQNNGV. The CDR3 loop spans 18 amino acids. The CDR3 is CASSVPGTSGKNAYEQYF. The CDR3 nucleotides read TGTGCCAGCAGCGTTCCCGGGACTAGCGGGAAGAATGCCTACGAGCAGTACTTC.

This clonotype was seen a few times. CDR3 DNA sequence: TGCGCCAGCAGCCAAGATCCGAGCAGGAGGAGGGATACGCAGTATTTT. This sequence encodes CASSQDPSRRRDTQYF. The rearrangement uses TRBV4-1 and TRBJ2-3, with a tentative D call TRBD2 (5 bases). From germline, CDR1 is MGHRA and CDR2 YSYEKL. Trimming pared 0 bases from V and 6 bases from J, leaving 16 bases between. This CDR3 has 16 residues.

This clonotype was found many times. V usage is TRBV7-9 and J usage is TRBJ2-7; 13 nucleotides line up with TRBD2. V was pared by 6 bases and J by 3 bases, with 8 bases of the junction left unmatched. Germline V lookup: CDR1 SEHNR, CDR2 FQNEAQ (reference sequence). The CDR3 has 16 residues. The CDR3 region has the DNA TGTGCCAGCAGTCAGACTAGCGGGAGGATAAACTACGAGCAGTACTTC. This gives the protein CASSQTSGRINYEQYF.

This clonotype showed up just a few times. CDR3 coding DNA: TGTGCCAGCAGCTCAGGAAGCCGACTAGCGCAGTACGAGCAGTACTTC. Protein: CASSSGSRLAQYEQYF. This chain joins TRBV7-2 and TRBJ2-7; 8 bases are a match to TRBD2. The junction had 12 bases not matched to a gene; V was cut back by 4 bases and J by 4 bases. Germline lookup yields CDR1 SGHTA and CDR2 FQGNSA. This CDR3 comprises 16 residues.

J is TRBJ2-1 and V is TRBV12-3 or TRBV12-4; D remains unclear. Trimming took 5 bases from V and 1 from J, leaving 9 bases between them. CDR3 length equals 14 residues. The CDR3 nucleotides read TGTGCCAGCAGTACCCAGATGTCCTACAATGAGCAGTTCTTC. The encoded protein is CASSTQMSYNEQFF.

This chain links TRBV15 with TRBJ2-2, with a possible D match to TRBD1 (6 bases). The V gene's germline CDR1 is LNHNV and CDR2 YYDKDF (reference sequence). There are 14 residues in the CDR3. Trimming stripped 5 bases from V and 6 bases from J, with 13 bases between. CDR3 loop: CATSEAYRAGELFF. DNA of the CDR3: TGTGCCACCAGCGAAGCGTACAGGGCCGGGGAGCTGTTTTTT.

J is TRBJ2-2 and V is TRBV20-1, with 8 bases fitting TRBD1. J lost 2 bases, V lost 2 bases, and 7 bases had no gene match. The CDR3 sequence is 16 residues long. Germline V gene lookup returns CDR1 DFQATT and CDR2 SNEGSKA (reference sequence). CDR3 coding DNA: TGCAGTGCTAGATCTTGGACAGGGATAAACACCGGGGAGCTGTTTTTT. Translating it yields CSARSWTGINTGELFF.